Detailed here is one T cell receptor beta chain. What it recognizes is unknown. This sample stems from a study of a mutant IDH1 vaccine in newly diagnosed glioma. Study information: The initiation of vaccination occurred 4-6 weeks after radiotherapy alone, or with temozolomide cycles. Study results and caveats: Altogether, almost 95% of patients exhibited vaccine-induced immune responses. Changes in the top peripheral T cell clonotypes seemingly had no bearing on pseudoprogression.

Generated by immunoSEQ multiplex PCR, the TCRdb table keeps only in-frame clones and is missing some. The sample lists 84,000 or so clones, around four fifths occurring once. Time point denoted: week 47, end of study. The investigators gave 300 ug of mutant IDH1 20-mer peptide in each vaccine dose, together with topical imiquimod. The V segment lost 5 bases and the J segment 1 base; nucleotides outside the gene matches: 5. Germline-derived CDR1 and CDR2 are SGHNT and YYREEE (reference sequence). The CDR3 has 14 residues. The chain employs TRBV5-4 and TRBJ1-1, with 7 bases identical to TRBD1. The sequencing used PBMCs, collected from a glioma patient whose treatment included an IDH1 peptide vaccine. The receptor's source is a middle-aged man with glioma. The CDR3 bases are TGTGCCAGCAGACCCGGGACAGAGAACACTGAAGCTTTCTTT. Amino acid sequence: CASRPGTENTEAFF.